The 5 T cell receptor beta chains below come from one sample, sequenced in a study of PD-L1 blockade in urothelial cancer. The time point was: pretreatment peripheral blood. Method: immunoSEQ multiplex PCR; TCRdb's copy keeps in-frame clones and lacks some. The sample holds 70,000 to 100,000 clones, over 80% seen once. Material: PBMCs, obtained around atezolizumab (anti-PD-L1) treatment. The receptors come from a man aged 55 to 69 with urothelial cancer.

J is TRBJ2-1 and V is TRBV7-9; D is ambiguous. Germline values: CDR1 SEHNR, CDR2 FQNEAQ (reference sequence). There are 14 residues in the CDR3. Trimming cost V 5 bases and J 5 bases, with 13 bases left between them. CDR3 DNA: TGTGCCAGCAGCCCCTCCACGGTCGACAATGAGCAGTTCTTC. This encodes CASSPSTVDNEQFF.

This clone has a single count. This chain connects TRBV27 to TRBJ2-7; 10 positions agree with TRBD2. The J segment lost 3 bases and the V segment lost 3 bases, leaving 8 bases of the junction unmatched. This CDR3 region has 16 residues. CDR1 and CDR2 from the germline V gene are MNHEY and SMNVEV (reference sequence). The CDR3 coding sequence is TGTGCCAGCAGTTTTACCGGACTAGCGGATTACTACGAGCAGTACTTC. This gives the protein CASSFTGLADYYEQYF.

J is TRBJ2-7 and V is TRBV6-5; 10 bases are shared with TRBD1. This CDR3 comprises 14 residues. Losses at the gene ends were 7 bases for V and 6 bases for J; bases not matched to a gene: 9. Germline V gene data show CDR1 as MNHEY and CDR2 as SVGAGI. The CDR3 sequence is CASTHGTGVSEQYF. The DNA for the CDR3 is TGTGCCAGCACCCATGGGACAGGGGTCAGCGAGCAGTACTTC.

The chain combines TRBV7-6 with TRBJ2-1; 12 bases match TRBD2. J lost 2 bases, V lost 5 bases, and 7 bases had no gene match. The V gene's germline CDR1 is SGHVS and CDR2 FNYEAQ. The CDR3 totals 17 residues. In DNA form, the CDR3 reads TGTGCCAGCAGCCTCACGACTAGCGGGAGCCCCTACAATGAGCAGTTCTTC. Its protein product is CASSLTTSGSPYNEQFF.

This clone showed up just a few times. The chain links TRBV15 to TRBJ1-6; 7 bases line up with TRBD1. The CDR3 length is 13 residues. The trim removed 9 bases at V and 7 bases at J, leaving 6 bases unmatched. Germline V gene lookup returns CDR1 LNHNV and CDR2 YYDKDF (reference sequence). DNA for the CDR3: TGTGCCACGACAGGGTTTCTCAATTCACCCCTCCACTTT. Encoded protein: CATTGFLNSPLHF. The variable domain in full, with the rest retrieved from reference TRBV15 and TRBJ1-6, is DAMVIQNPRYQVTQFGKPVTLSCSQTLNHNVMYWYQQKSSQAPKLLFHYYDKDFNNEADTPDNFQSRRPNTSFCFLDIRSPGLGDTAMYLCATTGFLNSPLHFGNGTRLTVT.